Listed below are T cell receptor beta chains from one sample, sequenced in a study of response to subunit inactivated influenza vaccine. Using its own MiXCR run on the RT-PCR reads, TCRdb lists one record per CDR3 protein. This table holds hundreds of thousands of distinct CDR3 sequences, about 8% found once. The specimen was PBMCs from blood, collected around 25 months after vaccination. Receptor source: a man aged 50 to 69 who received an inactivated influenza vaccine. The CDR3 runs from the conserved cysteine through the conserved F or W. The D gene is left open where the match is weak. Not every row has a clone size; where given, it reads once, few, many or a size class.

V	length	size	D	J	DNA	CDR3
TRBV7-9	15	NA	NA	TRBJ2-5	TGTGCCAGCAGCTTAGAATCTATCCGGGGCGAGACCCAGTACTTC	CASSLESIRGETQYF
TRBV5-6	15	few	TRBD1	TRBJ1-2	TGTGCCAGCAGCCGGGTTGACAGGGCCTACTATGGCTACACCTTC	CASSRVDRAYYGYTF
TRBV5-6	14	NA	NA	TRBJ2-1	TGTGCCAGCAGCTTCCTTGGACAGAACAATGAGCAGTTCTTC	CASSFLGQNNEQFF
TRBV11-2	15	NA	NA	TRBJ2-7	TGTGCCAGCAGCTTAGGTCGGAAGTTGACCTACGAGCAGTACTTC	CASSLGRKLTYEQYF
TRBV28	16	few	NA	TRBJ2-7	TGTGCCAGCAGCCTTCTTGGAGGACTGGGAGGCCACGAGCAGTACTTC	CASSLLGGLGGHEQYF
TRBV14	14	many	NA	TRBJ1-6	TGTGCCAGCAGCCAAGGACAGATCAATTCACCCCTCCACTTT	CASSQGQINSPLHF
TRBV23-1	13	many	NA	TRBJ1-1	TGCGCCAGCAGTCAATCGACTCGTACTGAAGCTTTCTTT	CASSQSTRTEAFF
TRBV6-1	14	NA	NA	TRBJ1-6	TGTGCCAGCAGTGTGCAGGGATGGGATTCACCCCTCCACTTT	CASSVQGWDSPLHF
TRBV11-2	15	few	TRBD2	TRBJ2-7	TGTGCCAGCAGCTACCATAGCGGGAGGGCCTACGAGCAGTACTTC	CASSYHSGRAYEQYF
TRBV4-1	15	NA	NA	TRBJ2-5	TGCGCCAGCAGCCAAGATTGGACGATCCAAGAGACCCAGTACTTC	CASSQDWTIQETQYF
TRBV15	18	many	NA	TRBJ1-3	TGTGCCACCAGCAGAGACTCCCTTGGGGCGACCTCTGGAAACACCATATATTTT	CATSRDSLGATSGNTIYF
TRBV9	15	NA	NA	TRBJ2-2	TGTGCCAGCAGCGTAGGGACTCTAAACACCGGGGAGCTGTTTTTT	CASSVGTLNTGELFF
TRBV3-1	17	many	NA	TRBJ2-7	TGTGCCAGCAGCCAAGGCTATCTTTCAGGGCAATACTACGAGCAGTACTTC	CASSQGYLSGQYYEQYF
TRBV29-1	12	many	TRBD2	TRBJ2-7	TGCAGCTCGACTAGCGGGACGAAAGAGCAGTACTTC	CSSTSGTKEQYF
TRBV20-1	15	many	NA	TRBJ2-5	TGCAGTGCTAGAGATGGCAGGAGGGTCCAAGAGACCCAGTACTTC	CSARDGRRVQETQYF
TRBV20-1	12	NA	TRBD1	TRBJ2-7	TGCAGTGCTGGGGACAGCTACTACGAGCAGTACTTC	CSAGDSYYEQYF
TRBV10-2	15	NA	NA	TRBJ1-6	TGCGCCAGCAAACGGACGAGCTCCTATAATTCACCCCTCCACTTT	CASKRTSSYNSPLHF
TRBV12-3/TRBV12-4	15	few	TRBD1	TRBJ1-4	TGTGCCAGCAGTGGACAGGGGGCCGATAATGAAAAACTGTTTTTT	CASSGQGADNEKLFF
TRBV6-2/TRBV6-3	15	few	NA	TRBJ2-1	TGTGCCAGCACCGTTCGGAGGGGGCGTTACAATGAGCAGTTCTTC	CASTVRRGRYNEQFF
TRBV20-1	13	few	TRBD1	TRBJ2-7	TGCAGTGCTAGGCCAGGGGGTTCGGGGGAGCAGTACTTC	CSARPGGSGEQYF
TRBV20-1	12	few	NA	TRBJ1-4	TGCAGTGCGGGAGGGACGGTTGAAAAACTGTTTTTT	CSAGGTVEKLFF
TRBV20-1	12	few	TRBD1	TRBJ2-7	TGCAGTGCTTGGGACAGGTCCTACGAGCAGTACTTC	CSAWDRSYEQYF
TRBV7-2	15	NA	NA	TRBJ1-2	TGTGCCAGCAGCTTAGATACAGGGTACGGCTATGGCTACACCTTC	CASSLDTGYGYGYTF
TRBV7-6	16	many	NA	TRBJ2-1	TGTGCCAGCAGCCCAGCGCGGGGCTCCGGGGGCAATGAGCAGTTCTTC	CASSPARGSGGNEQFF
TRBV29-1	12	NA	NA	TRBJ2-1	TGCAGCGTGGAGGACGGTTACAATGAGCAGTTCTTC	CSVEDGYNEQFF
TRBV5-1	15	NA	TRBD2	TRBJ2-7	TGCGCCAGCAGCGGATCTAGCGGGAATTCCTACGAGCAGTACTTC	CASSGSSGNSYEQYF
TRBV9	14	few	NA	TRBJ2-1	TGTGCCAGCAGCGTAGTTCAGGGACGCAGTGAGCAGTTCTTC	CASSVVQGRSEQFF
TRBV18	15	many	TRBD1	TRBJ1-4	TGTGCCAGCTCACTCTCCGGGACAGGGAATGAAAAACTGTTTTTT	CASSLSGTGNEKLFF
TRBV10-2	14	many	NA	TRBJ1-4	TGCGCCAGCAGTGACAGGGGTGGTTCTGAAAAACTGTTTTTT	CASSDRGGSEKLFF